This T cell receptor (beta chain) originates from a study of T cells in Graves' hyperthyroidism and ophthalmopathy (dated 2019 in TCRdb). Background on the whole study: Peripheral blood was sampled at the time of initial diagnosis, prior to any treatment. The paper describes TCR Vbeta CDR3 sequencing of 140 or so peripheral blood samples, made up of 43 ophthalmopathy patients, 70 to 75 hyperthyroidism patients and 17 progressor patients. The study also compared thyroid tissue and blood T-cell repertoires from about 6 Graves' hyperthyroidism patients. An independent validation cohort of around 20 hyperthyroidism patients and some 15 patients who later progressed to ophthalmopathy tested prospective prediction of ophthalmopathy. After sampling, hyperthyroidism patients received methimazole starting at 30 mg daily, and ophthalmopathy patients received high-dose intravenous methylprednisolone. The roughly 94 discovery patients were randomly divided into training and test sets at a 7:3 ratio. To identify TCR V-J signatures that set the groups apart, the researchers used a discovery cohort of 95 to 100 patients, made up of roughly 40 with Graves' ophthalmopathy and some 55 with stable Graves' hyperthyroidism. Study-wide findings and limitations: No statistical method was used to fix the sample size in advance, and group allocation was not hidden from the investigators. Most expanded thyroid clonotypes (frequency above 0.001) were also found in blood, which suggests that blood repertoires may mirror thyroid immune responses. In cross-validation, a model built on a 13 V-J signature told ophthalmopathy apart from stable hyperthyroidism with 87.88% sensitivity and approximately 84% specificity, and in testing the same model reached 80%/75%. During validation, the model predicted progression to ophthalmopathy a median of approximately six months ahead of onset, with almost 71% sensitivity and 72% to 80% specificity.

Stable Graves' hyperthyroidism was defined as the absence of progression to ophthalmopathy over 18 months of follow-up. Hyperthyroidism patients were aged 18 to 65 years and newly diagnosed, with disease duration of less than 2 months. Exclusion was applied to patients with uncontrolled infections, other autoimmune diseases, pregnancy or lactation. Diagnoses relied on clinical symptoms, serum thyroxine and TRAb, thyroid ultrasound and orbital computed tomography. Ficoll-Paque density gradient centrifugation was used to isolate PBMCs from around 10 ml of fresh peripheral blood. Total RNA was extracted using Trizol reagent, and RNA quality was assessed on an Agilent 2100 Bioanalyzer. TCR beta CDR3 regions were amplified from RNA transcripts. The first round of RT-PCR for the TCR CDR3 was performed with the HTBI primer set and the Qiagen OneStep RT-PCR kit. A second multiplex PCR round built the libraries, followed by size selection and purification. Paired-end sequencing of the libraries was performed with 100 bp reads on an Illumina HiSeq2000. Concerning the study's data processing: SOAPnuke was used to process the raw data, with reads discarded if the reads contained adapters or uncalled bases, had a mean Phred below 15, or lacked an exact constant-primer or identifier match. High-quality paired reads were merged using COPE v1.2.5, and each unique nucleotide sequence was defined as a clonotype. MiTCR v1.1 was used to align clonotypes to the IMGT TRBV, TRBD and TRBJ reference segments. The analysis was restricted to V-J combinations with a frequency above 0.0001, which together covered approximately 99% of the repertoires. A TCS score was defined as the ratio of F50 (clonal expansion) to E x V (chaos), with BLOSUM62-based TCRdist applied between CDR3 peptides within each V-J. Welch's t-statistics and random forest reduced around 520 V-J features to 10 to 15, which were used in a naive Bayes classifier (R e1071). TCRdb handled the public reads itself, with Q25 trimming in fastp and clone calling in MiXCR, and kept productive beta chains. Merged by CDR3 protein, the rows form single entries marked with the most common genes and DNA. Here the V and J calls rest on TCRdb's processing, not on the authors' analysis. The sample includes some 620,000 distinct CDR3 sequences, with 15% to 20% observed a single time. The ten largest make up 3.8% of the sample.

The CDR3, from cysteine to phenylalanine, totals 15 residues. Of all the DNA, just the CDR3 is kept, 45 bases in frame from base 1. V gives up 1 base and J gives up 2 bases, and the segment between their germline ends measures 9 bases. Taken from the germline V gene, the CDR1 and CDR2 loops are SGHTA and FQGTGA. This clonotype was found a few times. Which antigen it targets is not known. Base qualities are not at hand, and no much larger clone is one base apart. Sequencing used blood. The V gene is TRBV7-3 and the J gene is TRBJ2-1; possibly the D gene is TRBD2, per 5 matching bases. This clonotype was sampled from a woman aged 25 to 39 with Graves' hyperthyroidism. The DNA sequence reads TGTGCCAGCAGCTTAATGTCTAGCCCCTACAATGAGCAGTTCTTC. It specifies CASSLMSSPYNEQFF.